This T cell receptor beta chain was retrieved from a study of early T cells in non-severe SARS-CoV-2 infection. Study as a whole: Sequencing of unsorted whole blood was done on bulk RNA, leaving chains unpaired. Findings of the study overall: Database matching using VDJdb favored anti-spike CD8 responses, with private and CD4 specificities left missing.

As for this clonotype: Its antigen is unknown.

Germline lookup yields CDR1 LNHNV and CDR2 YYDKDF (reference sequence). V shed 5 bases and J shed 5 bases, with 16 bases lying between them. CDR3 length equals 14 residues. Individual cDNA molecules were tagged with unique molecular identifiers, the study reported. Using its own MiXCR run on the 5' RACE reads, TCRdb lists one record per CDR3 protein. Here the sample spans tens of thousands of distinct CDR3 sequences, approximately 5.5% being singletons. The rearrangement joins TRBV15 to TRBJ2-7; D is possibly TRBD1 (8 bases). The sequencing input was whole blood. This receptor was identified in an adult who was a healthcare worker with PCR-confirmed SARS-CoV-2 infection or an uninfected control (not recorded which). CDR3 region: CATSGGDRINEQYF. The CDR3 DNA reads as TGTGCCACCAGCGGGGGGGACAGGATCAACGAGCAGTACTTC.